This T cell receptor delta chain was captured in a study of γδ T cells in repeated Plasmodium falciparum infection. About the study: Malian children with intense seasonal malaria exposure were compared with matched Australian children. Malian samples came from no-transmission periods or across acute febrile malaria episodes.

TCRdb reran clone calling via CATT on the multiplex PCR reads. This repertoire shows 85,000 to 90,000 delta-chain clones, 1.4% to 1.5% found once; its top ten account for around 8.1%. V lost 3 bases, J lost 0 bases, and 29 bases lay in between. The CDR3 is 21 amino acids. Germline CDR1 TSWWSYY, CDR2 QGS. The study, taken as a whole, reports: In Vdelta2-negative, largely Vdelta1+, gammadelta repertoires, repeated controlled infections appeared to drive clonal selection waves. Malian children's Vdelta2-negative repertoires appeared more expanded and less diverse than Australians'.

Flow sorting of PBMC yielded separate Vgamma9/Vdelta2+ and Vdelta2-negative gammadelta T cell populations for bulk repertoire analysis. This clone was counted a few times. As yet, its antigen is unknown. A far larger clone is only one base removed, so a read error is likely. The sample holds other DNA sequences that translate to the same CDR3. This TCR came from a pool of human donors (malaria-infected and uninfected, not separated). V and J are TRDV1 and TRDJ1; tentative D call: TRDD2 (5 bases). The J gene is not listed in TCRdb, so it was assigned here from a DNA match to germline. The sequencing sample was made of gamma-delta T cells from blood. CDR3 region: CALGELKPCRLILKYTDKLIF. CDR3 in DNA: TGTGCTCTTGGGGAGCTCAAACCTTGCCGATTGATCCTAAAGTACACCGATAAACTCATCTTT.